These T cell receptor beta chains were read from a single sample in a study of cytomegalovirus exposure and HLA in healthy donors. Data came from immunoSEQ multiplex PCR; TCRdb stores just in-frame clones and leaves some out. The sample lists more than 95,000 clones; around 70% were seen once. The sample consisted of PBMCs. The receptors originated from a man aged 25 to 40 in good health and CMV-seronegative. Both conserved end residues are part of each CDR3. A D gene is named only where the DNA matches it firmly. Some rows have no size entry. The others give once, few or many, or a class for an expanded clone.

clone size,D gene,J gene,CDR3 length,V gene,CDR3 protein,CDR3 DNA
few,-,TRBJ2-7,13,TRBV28,CASSLGQIYEQYF,TGTGCCAGCAGTTTGGGCCAAATTTACGAGCAGTACTTC
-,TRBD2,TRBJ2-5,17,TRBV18,CASSTGTSGRARETQYF,TGTGCCAGCTCTACCGGGACTAGCGGGAGGGCCCGAGAGACCCAGTACTTC
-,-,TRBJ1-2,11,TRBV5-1,CASSVGSGYTF,TGCGCCAGCAGCGTAGGGAGCGGCTACACCTTC
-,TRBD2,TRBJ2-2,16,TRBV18,CASSPQASGNTGELFF,TGTGCCAGCTCACCACAGGCTAGCGGAAACACCGGGGAGCTGTTTTTT
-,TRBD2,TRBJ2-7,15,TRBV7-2,CASSLKGLQVYEQYF,TGTGCCAGCAGCTTGAAGGGACTACAAGTATACGAGCAGTACTTC
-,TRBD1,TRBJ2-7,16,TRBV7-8,CASSLAHRDSSYEQYF,TGTGCCAGCAGCTTAGCCCACCGGGACAGCTCCTACGAGCAGTACTTC
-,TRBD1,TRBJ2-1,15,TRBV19,CASSRRQGQLNEQFF,TGTGCCAGTAGCAGGAGACAGGGCCAACTGAATGAGCAGTTCTTC
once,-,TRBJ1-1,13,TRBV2,CASSGRRDTEAFF,TGTGCCAGCAGTGGACGGAGGGACACTGAAGCTTTCTTT
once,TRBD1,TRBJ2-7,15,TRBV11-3,CASSAGTGGTYEQYF,TGTGCCAGCAGCGCCGGGACAGGGGGCACGTACGAGCAGTACTTC
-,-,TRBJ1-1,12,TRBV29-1,CSVVGRSSEAFF,TGCAGCGTTGTGGGCAGGTCATCTGAAGCTTTCTTT
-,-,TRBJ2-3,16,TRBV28,CASSPADGRDTDTQYF,TGTGCCAGCAGTCCCGCGGACGGGAGAGACACAGATACGCAGTATTTT
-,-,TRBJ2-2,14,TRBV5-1,CASSSGQNTGELFF,TGCGCCAGCAGCTCCGGACAGAACACCGGGGAGCTGTTTTTT
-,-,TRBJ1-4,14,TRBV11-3,CASSLAATNEKLFF,TGTGCCAGCAGCTTAGCTGCAACTAATGAAAAACTGTTTTTT
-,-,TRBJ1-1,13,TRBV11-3,CASSPGMNTEAFF,TGTGCCAGCAGCCCGGGGATGAACACTGAAGCTTTCTTT
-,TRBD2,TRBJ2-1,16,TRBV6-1,CASSEAGGLAGLEQFF,TGTGCCAGCAGTGAAGCTGGGGGACTAGCGGGACTTGAGCAGTTCTTC
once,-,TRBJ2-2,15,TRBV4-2,CASSQGQGNTGELFF,TGTGCCAGCAGCCAAGGGCAGGGTAACACCGGGGAGCTGTTTTTT